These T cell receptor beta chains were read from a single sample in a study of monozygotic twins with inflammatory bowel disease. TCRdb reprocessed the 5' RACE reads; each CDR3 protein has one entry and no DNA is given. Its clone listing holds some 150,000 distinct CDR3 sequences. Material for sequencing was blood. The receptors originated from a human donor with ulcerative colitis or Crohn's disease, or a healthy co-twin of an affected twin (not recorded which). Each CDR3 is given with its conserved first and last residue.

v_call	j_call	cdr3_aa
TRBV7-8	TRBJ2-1	CASSSVRRSRNEQFF
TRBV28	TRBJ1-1	CASSPLQENWNTEAFF
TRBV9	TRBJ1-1	CASSLGEEFGTEAFF
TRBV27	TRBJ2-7	CATKLAGDFNEQYF
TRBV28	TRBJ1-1	CASSLSTEGEAFF
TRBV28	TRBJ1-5	CASSLGQGAAVNQPQHF
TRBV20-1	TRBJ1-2	CSARGRTGNYGYTF
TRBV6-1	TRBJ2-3	CASSQTRGTGGTDTQYF
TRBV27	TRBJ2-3	CASSTSDSAQYF
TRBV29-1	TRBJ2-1	CSGDGQGNFGGYNEQFF
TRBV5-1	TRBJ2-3	CASSLSRSTDTQYF
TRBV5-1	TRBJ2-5	CASSLDTGAFGETQYF
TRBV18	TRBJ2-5	CASSPGEEETQYF
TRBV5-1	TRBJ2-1	CASSPTGTSGYNEQFF
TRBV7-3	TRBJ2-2	CASSLIGARTGELFF
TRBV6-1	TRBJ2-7	CASSERVPYEQYF
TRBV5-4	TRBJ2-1	CASTPAGAGGYNEQFF
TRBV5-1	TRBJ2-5	CASSLAQPPETQYF
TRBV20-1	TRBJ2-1	CSAPRSREGFYEQFF
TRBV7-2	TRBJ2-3	CASSTGTLADTQYF
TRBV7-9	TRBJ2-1	CASIPGLASEQFF
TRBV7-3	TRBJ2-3	CASSSIAGVGTDTQYF
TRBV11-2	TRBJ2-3	CASSLELAGSTDTQYF
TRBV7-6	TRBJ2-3	CASSLPGTSGADTQYF
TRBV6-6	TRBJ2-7	CASSPRGRSYEQYF
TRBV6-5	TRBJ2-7	CASRQGVGQYF
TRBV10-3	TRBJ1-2	CAISESWQEQRYGYTF
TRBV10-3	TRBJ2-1	CAIQSSGTGEQYF
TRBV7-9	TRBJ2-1	CASRSWVNEQFF
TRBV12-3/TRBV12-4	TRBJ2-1	CASSLAAGGLGEQFF
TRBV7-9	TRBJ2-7	CASSPPTGSSYEQYF
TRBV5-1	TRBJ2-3	CASSLVGGGATDTQYF
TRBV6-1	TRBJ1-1	CASRPGRRMNTEAFF